The 25 T cell receptor beta chains below all came from one sample that was sequenced in a study of OX40 agonist ivuxolimab in advanced cancers. Sequencing was performed with immunoSEQ multiplex PCR; in TCRdb, only in-frame clones are kept and a portion is missing. This table has 30,000 to 45,000 clones, 70% to 90% appearing once. Sequenced material: CD4+ or CD8+ T cells sorted from blood, taken in a trial of the OX40 agonist ivuxolimab. Receptor source: an adult with an advanced solid tumor such as melanoma, head and neck, liver or kidney cancer.

This clone appeared a single time. The chain joins TRBV5-1 to TRBJ1-1, with a weak D call TRBD1 (5 bases). Germline CDR1 is SGHRS and CDR2 is YFSETQ. The length of the CDR3 is 14 residues. The V and J ends lost 5 bases and 2 bases respectively, with 13 bases between them. CDR3 nucleotide sequence: TGCGCCAGCAGTGAAGACAGCCTTAACACTGAAGCTTTCTTT. This sequence encodes CASSEDSLNTEAFF.

The gene calls are TRBV6-5 and TRBJ2-3, with TRBD2 as a possible D gene (5 bases). CDR1 is MNHEY, CDR2 SVGAGI, per germline. The CDR3 consists of 14 residues. V was cut by 0 bases and J by 5 bases, with 9 bases left in between. CDR3 residues: CASSYSMGRDTQYF. CDR3 in DNA: TGTGCCAGCAGTTACTCGATGGGGAGAGATACGCAGTATTTT.

The chain joins TRBV29-1 to TRBJ2-2; TRBD2 agrees at 10 bases. CDR3 size: 15 residues. V was clipped by 5 bases and J by 5 bases; unmatched bases: 8. Germline V gene lookup returns CDR1 SQVTM and CDR2 ANQGSEA. The CDR3 reads CSVYGLAGATGELFF. For the CDR3, the DNA is TGCAGCGTTTACGGTCTAGCGGGGGCTACCGGGGAGCTGTTTTTT.

This chain joins TRBV7-3 and TRBJ2-1; a possible D gene is TRBD2 (6 bases). The germline CDR1 and CDR2 sequences are SGHTA and FQGTGA. Trimming took 3 bases from V and 4 from J, leaving 13 bases between them. The CDR3 is 15 amino acids. CDR3 loop: CASSFQAGFYNEQFF. In DNA, the CDR3 is TGTGCCAGCAGCTTCCAGGCGGGGTTTTACAATGAGCAGTTCTTC.

CDR3 in amino acids: CASSPGQGVTNEKLFF. In DNA, the CDR3 is TGCGCCAGCAGCCCGGGACAGGGGGTGACTAATGAAAAACTGTTTTTT. The V gene is TRBV5-1, the J gene TRBJ1-4; 11 positions agree with TRBD1. Germline assignment: CDR1 SGHRS and CDR2 YFSETQ. The V segment lost 4 bases and the J segment 2 bases; nucleotides outside the gene matches: 4. The CDR3 totals 16 residues.

This clone has just one count. V and J are TRBV5-8 and TRBJ2-5; possible D gene TRBD1, 6 bases. Trimming removed 4 bases at V and 5 bases at J, with 15 bases between. This CDR3 comprises 14 residues. CDR1 and CDR2 from the germline V gene are SGHTS and YDEGEE. The CDR3, as DNA: TGTGCCAGCAGCCGTAACAGGGTTGCCGAGACCCAGTACTTC. Translation: CASSRNRVAETQYF.

This clone was seen only once. J is TRBJ2-3 and V is TRBV7-3; 7 bases agree with TRBD2. In germline, CDR1 is SGHTA, CDR2 FQGTGA. V was clipped by 5 bases and J by 5 bases; unmatched bases: 7. The CDR3 contains 14 residues. CDR3 DNA sequence: TGTGCCAGCAGCCCGGGACTAAACGTAGATACGCAGTATTTT. It specifies CASSPGLNVDTQYF.

This chain links TRBV5-1 with TRBJ2-3, with 9 bases fitting TRBD1. The germline gives CDR1 SGHRS, CDR2 YFSETQ. There are 16 residues in the CDR3. V trimming: 0 bases; J trimming: 6 bases; junction bases outside the gene matches: 8. CDR3 nucleotides: TGCGCCAGCAGCTTGGCGGGACAGGGTAATCGGGATACGCAGTATTTT. Encoded protein: CASSLAGQGNRDTQYF. The full variable domain, rest sourced from reference TRBV5-1 and TRBJ2-3, is KAGVTQTPRYLIKTRGQQVTLSCSPISGHRSVSWYQQTPGQGLQFLFEYFSETQRNKGNFPGRFSGRQFSNSRSEMNVSTLELGDSALYLCASSLAGQGNRDTQYFGPGTRLTVL.

The V gene is TRBV29-1, the J gene TRBJ2-2; 9 nucleotides agree with TRBD1. The CDR3 consists of 14 residues. V dropped 5 bases and J dropped 10; count of bases not matched to a gene: 11. Germline lookup yields CDR1 SQVTM and CDR2 ANQGSEA. CDR3 coding DNA: TGCAGCGTTTCTGCCGGGACAGGGTTAGTGGAGCTGTTTTTT. This codes for CSVSAGTGLVELFF.

The chain couples TRBV10-1 to TRBJ2-1; D remains ambiguous. The CDR3 loop spans 11 amino acids. The germline V and J ends were trimmed by 3 bases and 8 bases, with 5 bases remaining between them. The germline V gene has CDR1 WNHNN and CDR2 SYGVQD (reference sequence). CDR3 protein: CASSDRDEQFF. The CDR3 coding sequence is TGCGCCAGCAGTGACCGGGATGAGCAGTTCTTC.

The rearrangement joins TRBV6-4 to TRBJ2-4; D is perhaps TRBD2 (6 bases). The length of the CDR3 is 14 residues. The V gene lost 8 bases and the J gene lost 0 bases, with 11 bases spanning the gap. CDR1 and CDR2 from the germline V gene are MRHNA and SNTAGT. The CDR3 nucleotides read TGTGCCAGCGGGGAGGACCTAGCCAAAAACATTCAGTACTTC. It specifies CASGEDLAKNIQYF.

The J gene is TRBJ1-5, the V gene TRBV7-2; tentatively, D is TRBD1 (5 bases). The germline CDR1 and CDR2 sequences are SGHTA and FQGNSA. With 7 bases removed from V and 5 bases from J, the gap between germline ends came to 15 bases. The CDR3 extends over 14 amino acids. The CDR3 spells CASTHLGDDQPQHF. Here the CDR3 DNA reads TGTGCCAGCACCCACCTCGGGGACGATCAGCCCCAGCATTTT.

Only a few counts were recorded for this clone. The rearrangement links TRBV2 to TRBJ1-1; 8 positions agree with TRBD1. The CDR3 is 15 residues long. Per the germline V gene, CDR1 is SNHLY and CDR2 is FYNNEI. The V gene end was trimmed by 6 bases and the J gene end by 4 bases; junction bases not matched to a gene: 10. In nucleotides, the CDR3 is TGTGCCAGCAGCTCTCCCGGGACAGGCCTCACTGAAGCTTTCTTT. It codes for CASSSPGTGLTEAFF.

The CDR3 loop reads CASSLTSRRQYF. The DNA of the CDR3 is TGTGCCAGCAGCTTAACGTCGAGACGGCAGTACTTC. The V and J genes are TRBV7-3 and TRBJ2-5; unclear D gene. The CDR3 length is 12 residues. Per germline, CDR1 SGHTA and CDR2 FQGTGA. Trimming removed 0 bases from V and 11 bases from J, with 10 bases in between.

V is TRBV6-5 and J is TRBJ2-5; 7 positions match TRBD1. Unmatched junction bases numbered 6, after V lost 4 bases and J lost 1 base. This CDR3 is built from 15 residues. Germline V gene lookup returns CDR1 MNHEY and CDR2 SVGAGI. As DNA, the CDR3 is TGTGCCAGCAGTTTAGGGACAGCACGCCAAGAGACCCAGTACTTC. Its protein product is CASSLGTARQETQYF.

This sequence joins TRBV5-6 and TRBJ1-6; TRBD1 aligns across 8 bases. J gave up 9 bases and V 4 bases, and 9 bases lay outside the gene matches. CDR3 length: 15 residues. The V gene's germline CDR1 is SGHDT and CDR2 YYEEEE. The CDR3 spells CASSPEQGVGSPLHF. The CDR3 bases are TGTGCCAGCAGCCCGGAACAGGGGGTTGGTTCACCCCTCCACTTT.

This rearrangement joins TRBV7-2 to TRBJ2-2, with D possibly being TRBD1 (7 bases). Germline CDR1 and CDR2: SGHTA and FQGNSA. The CDR3 covers 17 residues. V was shortened by 3 bases and J by 8 bases, with 22 bases between the two germline ends. This chain's CDR3 is CASSFGPRQGGSGELFF. The CDR3 region has the DNA TGTGCCAGCAGCTTCGGCCCCCGACAGGGAGGTTCAGGGGAGCTGTTTTTT. Using reference TRBV7-2 and TRBJ2-2 for the parts outside the CDR3, the full variable domain is GAGVSQSPSNKVTEKGKDVELRCDPISGHTALYWYRQSLGQGLEFLIYFQGNSAPDKSGLPSDRFSAERTGGSVSTLTIQRTQQEDSAVYLCASSFGPRQGGSGELFFGEGSRLTVL.

For the CDR3, the DNA is TGTGCCAGCAGCTACCCGGACAGCACCGGGGAGCTGTTTTTT. Protein: CASSYPDSTGELFF. The gene calls are TRBV5-4 and TRBJ2-2, with D possibly being TRBD1 (6 bases). Germline assignment: CDR1 SGHNT and CDR2 YYREEE (reference sequence). Trimming left V 3 bases short and J 4 bases short, with 10 bases between. The length of the CDR3 is 14 residues.

V and J are TRBV18 and TRBJ2-5, with D possibly matching TRBD1 (6 bases). The J call may not be correct, given that the DNA end is closer to TRBJ2-7. The germline CDR1 and CDR2 sequences are KGHSH and LQKENI. The CDR3 has 16 residues. The CDR3 DNA reads TGTGCCAGCTCACGCGAATCCAGGGGTAGCTCCTACGAGCAGTACTTC. Its translation is CASSRESRGSSYEQYF.

DNA of the CDR3: TGTGCCAGCAGTCGCGGAGTGGTATCCTACAATGAGCAGTTCTTC. It encodes CASSRGVVSYNEQFF. The rearrangement links TRBV14 to TRBJ2-1; D gene ambiguous. Germline CDR1 and CDR2: SGHDN and FVKESK. This CDR3 region has 15 residues. Trimming took off 6 bases at V and 1 base at J, with 13 bases between the two ends.

This clone was seen a handful of times. V usage is TRBV7-2 and J usage is TRBJ2-3; TRBD2 matches at 11 bases. Germline assignment: CDR1 SGHTA and CDR2 FQGNSA. Trimming cost V 5 bases and J 6 bases; bases outside gene matches: 7. CDR3 length: 15 amino acids. The CDR3 reads CASSQRSSGGDTQYF. The CDR3 bases are TGTGCCAGCAGCCAAAGATCTAGCGGGGGGGATACGCAGTATTTT.

The V and J genes are TRBV7-8 and TRBJ2-5, with TRBD1 identical over 8 bases. The DNA end is more similar to TRBJ2-7, so the J call may be wrong. CDR3 length equals 13 residues. CDR1 and CDR2 (germline): SGHVS, FQNEAQ. CDR3 nucleotide sequence: TGTGCCAGCAGCTCTTTTGACAGGGGCGAGCAGTACTTC. This encodes CASSSFDRGEQYF.

This rearrangement joins TRBV13 to TRBJ2-7, with D tentatively TRBD1 (6 bases). Germline CDR1 reads PRHDT; CDR2 reads FYEKMQ (reference sequence). Trimming removed 5 bases from V and 6 bases from J, with 11 bases in between. The CDR3 runs to 12 residues. CDR3 protein: CASSSQGSEQYF. As DNA, the CDR3 is TGTGCCAGCAGCAGCCAGGGGTCCGAGCAGTACTTC. Complete variable domain (other parts from reference TRBV13 and TRBJ2-7): AAGVIQSPRHLIKEKRETATLKCYPIPRHDTVYWYQQGPGQDPQFLISFYEKMQSDKGSIPDRFSAQQFSDYHSELNMSSLELGDSALYFCASSSQGSEQYFGPGTRLTVT.

The rearrangement links TRBV19 to TRBJ1-2; 8 nucleotides align to TRBD1. Germline CDR1 and CDR2: LNHDA and SQIVND (reference sequence). Trimming removed 4 bases from V and 3 bases from J; junction bases left unmatched: 1. The CDR3 runs to 13 residues. CDR3 residues: CASSTTGDYGYTF. CDR3 DNA sequence: TGTGCCAGTAGTACGACAGGGGACTATGGCTACACCTTC.

A few counts support this clone. The chain recombines TRBV9 with TRBJ2-1; 10 positions agree with TRBD2. CDR3 length: 16 amino acids. Germline-derived CDR1 and CDR2 are SGDLS and YYNGEE. The ends lost 0 bases at V and 9 bases at J; junction bases unmatched: 9. The CDR3 coding sequence is TGTGCCAGCAGCGTAGGGATCCAGCTAGCGGGGGTTGAGCAGTTCTTC. This codes for CASSVGIQLAGVEQFF.